The 16 T cell receptor beta chains presented below share a single source sample, sequenced in a study of blood T cell repertoires in COVID-19. Produced via immunoSEQ multiplex PCR; TCRdb's table is partial and in-frame only. This sample yields approximately 260,000 clones, of which about 88% are seen a single time; less than 4.5% belongs to the top ten. The material sequenced was peripheral blood. The receptors were gathered from a man between 18 and 35 years old with active or convalescent COVID-19.

The chain joins TRBV6-5 to TRBJ2-1, with 12 bases aligning to TRBD2. Germline CDR1 is MNHEY and CDR2 is SVGAGI. Unmatched junction bases numbered 5, after V lost 0 bases and J lost 8 bases. CDR3 length equals 16 residues. The CDR3 is CASSYSLAGGPDEQFF. Here the CDR3 DNA reads TGTGCCAGCAGTTACTCGCTAGCGGGAGGGCCCGATGAGCAGTTCTTC.

The rearrangement links TRBV10-2 to TRBJ1-2; 10 bases are a match to TRBD1. CDR3 length equals 15 residues. J was trimmed by 0 bases and V by 7 bases; bases with no gene match: 5. Germline lookup yields CDR1 WSHSY and CDR2 SAAADI. CDR3 in DNA: TGCGCCAGCAACCCGGGACAGGGGTCTAACTATGGCTACACCTTC. It translates to CASNPGQGSNYGYTF.

The chain recombines TRBV5-1 with TRBJ2-3; unclear D gene. This CDR3 has 14 amino acids. From germline, CDR1 is SGHRS and CDR2 YFSETQ. With 0 bases removed from V and 2 bases from J, the gap between germline ends came to 7 bases. CDR3 sequence: CASSLGAATDTQYF. In DNA form, the CDR3 reads TGCGCCAGCAGCTTGGGGGCAGCCACAGATACGCAGTATTTT.

As to this clone: Compared with germline, one end of the junction differs, possibly owing to a read error. The chain employs TRBV10-3 and TRBJ2-3, with 8 bases lining up with TRBD2. The CDR3 contains 14 residues. Germline V gene lookup returns CDR1 ENHRY and CDR2 SYGVKD. The CDR3 DNA reads as TGTGCCACCAGTTCGGGGGGGCTTGGAGATACGCAGTATTTT. Amino acid sequence: CATSSGGLGDTQYF.

The rearrangement joins TRBV19 to TRBJ1-5; no clear D gene. V gave up 10 bases and J gave up 6 bases, with 16 bases separating them. CDR3 length: 13 residues. The germline V gene has CDR1 LNHDA and CDR2 SQIVND (reference sequence). The CDR3 sequence is CATRPEGGQPQHF. CDR3 coding DNA: TGTGCCACCAGGCCAGAGGGAGGTCAGCCCCAGCATTTT.

CDR3 in DNA: TGTGCCAGCAGCGCCGCTCTCGCAGTCGGGGAAAACATTCAGTACTTC. It translates to CASSAALAVGENIQYF. The J gene is TRBJ2-4, the V gene TRBV7-9; a weak D match, TRBD2 (5 bases). Germline V gene sequence: CDR1 SEHNR, CDR2 FQNEAQ (reference sequence). This CDR3 is built from 16 residues. The germline V and J ends were trimmed by 5 bases and 5 bases, with 19 bases remaining between them. Full variable domain (outside the CDR3, taken from reference TRBV7-9 and TRBJ2-4): DTGVSQNPRHKITKRGQNVTFRCDPISEHNRLYWYRQTLGQGPEFLTYFQNEAQLEKSRLLSDRFSAERPKGSFSTLEIQRTEQGDSAMYLCASSAALAVGENIQYFGAGTRLSVL.

The rearrangement links TRBV9 to TRBJ2-1; TRBD2 matches at 14 bases. The length of the CDR3 is 20 residues. V shed 4 bases and J 8 bases; nucleotides not matched to a gene: 20. Per the germline V gene, CDR1 is SGDLS and CDR2 is YYNGEE. The CDR3 nucleotides are TGTGCCAGCAGCCACAAGGGGACTAGCGGGGGATCCTACAATTATCATGAGCAGTTCTTC. Protein sequence: CASSHKGTSGGSYNYHEQFF.

The chain employs TRBV12-3 or TRBV12-4 and TRBJ1-4, with D perhaps matching TRBD1 (5 bases). The ends were cut back, 8 bases at V and 16 bases at J, with 17 bases in the middle. The CDR3 totals 11 residues. This CDR3 reads CASSDGAGKFF. The CDR3 nucleotides are TGTGCCAGCTCTGATGGGGCGGGGAAGTTTTTT.

The chain links TRBV4-2 to TRBJ2-5, with 7 bases aligning to TRBD2. The germline V gene has CDR1 LGHNA and CDR2 YNFKEQ. After removal of 1 base from V and 5 bases from J, the junction contained 7 bases not matched to a gene. The CDR3 totals 15 residues. The CDR3 DNA is TGTGCCAGCAGCCAAGGGACTAGGGAAGTGGAGACCCAGTACTTC. Its protein product is CASSQGTREVETQYF.

The chain has TRBV20-1 and TRBJ2-3; 9 bases line up with TRBD2. This CDR3 comprises 16 residues. Unmatched junction bases numbered 9, after V lost 3 bases and J lost 2 bases. Germline CDR1 and CDR2: DFQATT and SNEGSKA (reference sequence). CDR3 DNA: TGCAGTGCTAGTCGTGTCTCTAGCGGGATCACAGATACGCAGTATTTT. This gives the protein CSASRVSSGITDTQYF.

This chain connects TRBV3-1 (or the pseudogene TRBV3-2) to TRBJ2-3, with TRBD1 as a possible D gene (5 bases). CDR1 is LGHDT and CDR2 is YNNKEL in the germline V gene (reference sequence). The germline V and J ends were trimmed by 3 bases and 2 bases, with 15 bases remaining between them. The CDR3 has 16 amino acids. CDR3: CASSHPSRTHTDTQYF. The CDR3 DNA is TGTGCCAGCAGCCATCCATCGCGGACACACACAGATACGCAGTATTTT.

V and J are TRBV11-3 and TRBJ2-7, with TRBD2 as a possible D gene (7 bases). This CDR3 contains 18 residues. V lost 2 bases, J lost 5 bases, and 25 bases lay in between. From germline, CDR1 is SGHNT and CDR2 YENEEA. The CDR3 nucleotides are TGTGCCAGCAGCTTAAACTTAGGGGGGGAGAGATTGGTCGACGAGCAGTACTTC. This gives the protein CASSLNLGGERLVDEQYF.

This rearrangement joins TRBV5-4 to TRBJ2-3; the match to TRBD1 covers 7 bases. The V gene's germline CDR1 is SGHNT and CDR2 YYREEE (reference sequence). V lost 9 bases and J lost 5; bases outside the gene matches: 9. The CDR3 runs to 13 residues. This CDR3 reads CATWLGGVDTQYF. CDR3 DNA sequence: TGTGCCACCTGGTTAGGGGGCGTAGATACGCAGTATTTT.

This chain uses TRBV18 with TRBJ2-5; 7 nucleotides match TRBD1. This CDR3 is 15 amino acids long. Trimming took 5 bases from V and 3 from J; bases not matched to a gene: 9. CDR1 is KGHSH, CDR2 LQKENI, per germline. CDR3 bases: TGTGCCAGCTCAATCAACCGGGACAGTAAAGAGACCCAGTACTTC. Encoded protein: CASSINRDSKETQYF.

The rearrangement uses TRBV12-3 or TRBV12-4 and TRBJ1-2; no clear D gene. V was shortened by 3 bases and J by 3 bases, with 5 bases between the two germline ends. The CDR3 covers 12 residues. As DNA, the CDR3 is TGTGCCAGCAGTTTGGAGCACTATGGCTACACCTTC. The encoded protein is CASSLEHYGYTF.

V and J are TRBV21-1 and TRBJ1-1. TRBV21-1 is shown as a pseudogene. The CDR3 length is 13 residues. CDR3 DNA: TGTGCCAGCAGCAAGGGGAGGGAGTTGAGGGCTTTCTTT. This codes for CASSKGRELRAFF.